Reported below is one T cell receptor beta chain. Its antigen is unknown. The CDR3 extends over 14 amino acids. Germline values: CDR1 SGHTA, CDR2 FQGTGA. Trimming stripped 5 bases from V and 3 bases from J, with 13 bases between. The data belong to a study of post-analysis software for immune sequencing data. Across the whole study: Multiple sclerosis in the patients followed relapsing-remitting, secondary progressive and progressive-relapsing courses.

The study's findings and limits: Compared with controls, patients had more of roughly five TRBV segments, including TRBV5-6, TRBV5-1 and TRBV20-1. F measure grouped same-batch samples tightly together. Multiple sclerosis patients had significantly lower normalized Chao1 diversity than controls.

Unique molecular identifiers featured in each of the TCR beta cDNA libraries. Researchers reported around 510,000 cDNA molecules coming from about 1 to 10 million T cells. TCRdb recomputed calls from the PCR reads with MiXCR, one row per CDR3 protein. The sample yields about 820,000 distinct CDR3 sequences, about 53% seen once. This sequence joins TRBV7-3 and TRBJ1-1; D is unresolved. The sample taken for sequencing was blood. This TCR was sampled from a girl aged 5-17 years with multiple sclerosis. The CDR3 sequence: CASSAAQWDTEAFF. CDR3 bases: TGTGCCAGCAGCGCCGCTCAGTGGGACACTGAAGCTTTCTTT.